This T cell receptor beta chain comes out of a study of response to subunit inactivated influenza vaccine. Whole-study results and caveats: Each seasonal influenza vaccination, the authors suggested, recruits few new T cells.

TCRdb reprocessed the RT-PCR reads via MiXCR and lists one record per CDR3 protein. The sample holds 500,000 or so distinct CDR3 sequences, approximately 15% seen once. Remarks on this clonotype: Its antigen is not known.

Germline V gives CDR1 SGHTA, CDR2 FQGNSA. This CDR3 is 15 amino acids long. Trimming removed 1 base at V and 0 bases at J, with 10 bases between. This TCR was sampled from a man aged 50-75 years who received an inactivated influenza vaccine. Sequences were derived from CD4+ T cells sorted from PBMCs, sampled roughly 24 months after vaccination. The chain employs TRBV7-2 and TRBJ2-7; no definite D call. This CDR3 reads CASSLVGQDSYEQYF. The CDR3 DNA sequence: TGTGCCAGCAGCTTAGTGGGTCAGGACTCCTACGAGCAGTACTTC.